The clone carrying this T cell receptor (beta chain) was counted ten times or more. Its antigen remains unidentified. This record comes from a study of T cells after yellow fever vaccination. The CDR3 spans 12 residues. Germline CDR1 reads LNHDA; CDR2 reads SQIVND (reference sequence). Trimming took off 2 bases at V and 3 bases at J, with 2 bases between the two ends. General study findings and limits: Some clonotypes were seen in both the CD4 and the CD8 compartments. These made up a small share and likely arose from convergent recombination.

The study made its TCR cDNA through 5'RACE template switching. That step introduced a universal primer site along with UMIs. TCRdb passed the 5' RACE reads through MiXCR, listing each CDR3 protein once. The sample contains approximately 110,000 distinct CDR3 sequences, under 8.5% of which appear only once. V usage is TRBV19 and J usage is TRBJ1-5; D is unresolved. Sequenced here: CD4+ T cells sorted from PBMCs, sampled 9 to 10 days after the first yellow fever vaccination. This sequence originates from a young man who received the YFV17D yellow fever vaccine. CDR3 sequence (DNA): TGTGCCAGTAGTATAATCAATCAGCCCCAGCATTTT. Translated: CASSIINQPQHF.